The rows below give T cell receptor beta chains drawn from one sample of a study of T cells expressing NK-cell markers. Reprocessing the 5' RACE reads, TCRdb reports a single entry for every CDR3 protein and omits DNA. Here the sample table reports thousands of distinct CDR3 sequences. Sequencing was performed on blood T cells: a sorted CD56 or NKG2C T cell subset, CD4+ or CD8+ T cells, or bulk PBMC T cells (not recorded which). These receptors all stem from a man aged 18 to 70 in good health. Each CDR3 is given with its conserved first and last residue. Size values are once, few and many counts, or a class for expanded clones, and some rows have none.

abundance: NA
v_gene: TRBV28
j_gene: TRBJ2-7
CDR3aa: CASKIAGGTYEQYF

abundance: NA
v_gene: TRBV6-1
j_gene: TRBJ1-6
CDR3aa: CASTNAGEGSSPLHF

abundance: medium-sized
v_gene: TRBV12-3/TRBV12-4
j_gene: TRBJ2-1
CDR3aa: CASSSRGAVDNEQFF

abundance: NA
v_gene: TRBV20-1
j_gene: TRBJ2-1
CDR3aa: CSARGTGEVNEQFF

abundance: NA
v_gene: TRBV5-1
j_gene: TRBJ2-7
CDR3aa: CASSLAPAYEQYF

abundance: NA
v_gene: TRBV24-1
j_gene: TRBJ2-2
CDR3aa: CATSDPTEVGELFF

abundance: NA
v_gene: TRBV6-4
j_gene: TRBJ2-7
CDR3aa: CASSPSGGGYDEQYF

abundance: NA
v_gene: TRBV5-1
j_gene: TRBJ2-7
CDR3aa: CASSLTDSSYEQYF

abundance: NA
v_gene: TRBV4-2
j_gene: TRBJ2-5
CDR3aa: CASSHARGAVETQYF

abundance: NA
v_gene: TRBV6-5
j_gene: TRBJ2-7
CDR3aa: CASSPGQLSDEQYF

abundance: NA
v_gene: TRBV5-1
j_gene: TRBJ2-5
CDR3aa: CASSLGSPAGAQETQYF

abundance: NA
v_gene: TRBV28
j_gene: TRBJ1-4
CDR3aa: CASSFFTATNEKLFF

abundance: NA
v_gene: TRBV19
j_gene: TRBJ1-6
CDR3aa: CASSIIWTGALNSPLHF

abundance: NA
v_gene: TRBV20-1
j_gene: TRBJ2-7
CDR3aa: CSATDRDPYEQYF

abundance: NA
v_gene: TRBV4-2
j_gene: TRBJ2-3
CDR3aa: CASSPTTSGGSDTQYF

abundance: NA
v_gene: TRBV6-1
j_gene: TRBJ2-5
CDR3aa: CASSLATGGGETQYF

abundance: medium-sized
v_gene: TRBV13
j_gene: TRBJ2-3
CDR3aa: CASSWGETQYF

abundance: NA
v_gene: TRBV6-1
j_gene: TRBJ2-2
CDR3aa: CASSTGQGHTGELFF

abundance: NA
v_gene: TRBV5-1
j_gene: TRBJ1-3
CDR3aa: CASSPTTGTGNTIYF

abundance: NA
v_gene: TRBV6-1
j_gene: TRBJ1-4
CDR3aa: CASSEGRVGNEKLFF

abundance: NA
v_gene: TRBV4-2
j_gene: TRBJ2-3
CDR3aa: CASSPQLAGGTDTQYF

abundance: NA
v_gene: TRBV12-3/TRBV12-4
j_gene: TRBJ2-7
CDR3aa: CASSLREAYEQYF

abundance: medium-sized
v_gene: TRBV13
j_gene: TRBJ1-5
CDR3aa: CASSLGNQPQHF

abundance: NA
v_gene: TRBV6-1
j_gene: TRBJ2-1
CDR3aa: CASSEDLAGGYEQFF

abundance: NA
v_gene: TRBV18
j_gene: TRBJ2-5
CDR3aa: CASGRTDQETQYF

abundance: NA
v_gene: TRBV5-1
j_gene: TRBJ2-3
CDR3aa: CASRTRASTDTQYF

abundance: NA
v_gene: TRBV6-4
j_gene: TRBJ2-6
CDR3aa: CASSGDSSGANVLTF

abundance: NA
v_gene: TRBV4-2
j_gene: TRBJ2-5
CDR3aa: CASSQDRTSGAETQYF

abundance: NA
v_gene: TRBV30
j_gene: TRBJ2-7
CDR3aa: CAWGYGRWLGYF

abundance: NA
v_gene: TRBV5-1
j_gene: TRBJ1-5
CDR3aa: CASSFEGRSNQPQHF

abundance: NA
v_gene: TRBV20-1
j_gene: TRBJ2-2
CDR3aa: CSARDISGGPESTGELFF

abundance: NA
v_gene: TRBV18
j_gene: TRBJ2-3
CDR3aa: CASSPRDYTTDTQYF

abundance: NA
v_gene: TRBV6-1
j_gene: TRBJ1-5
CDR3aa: CASTGTDYQPQHF

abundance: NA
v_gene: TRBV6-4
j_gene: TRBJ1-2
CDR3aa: CASSDSSGVGGYTF